The TCR beta chain described here comes from a study of early T cells in non-severe SARS-CoV-2 infection. At the level of the study: Sequencing was performed on bulk RNA from unsorted whole blood, leaving chains unpaired.

Notes on the study in general: The VDJdb matching leaned toward anti-spike CD8 responses and overlooked private and CD4 specificities.

This clonotype was observed many times. Its target is unknown. This CDR3 region has 16 residues. Germline CDR1 SGHAT, CDR2 FQNNGV. The V and J ends lost 1 base and 0 bases, in that order; junction bases with no gene match: 4. Individual cDNA molecules received unique molecular identifiers during library preparation. TCRdb reprocessed the 5' RACE reads via MiXCR and lists one record per CDR3 protein. Among about 24,000 distinct CDR3 sequences listed, roughly 3.5% were seen once. Specimen: whole blood. This clonotype originated in an adult who was a healthcare worker with PCR-confirmed SARS-CoV-2 infection or an uninfected control (not recorded which). V gene TRBV11-2 combines with J gene TRBJ2-3, with 7 bases lining up with TRBD1. CDR3 bases: TGTGCCAGCAGCTTAGTCGGCAGGGGGAGCACAGATACGCAGTATTTT. Translating it yields CASSLVGRGSTDTQYF.